The 18 T cell receptor beta chains below all came from one sample that was sequenced in a study of follicular helper T cells after annual influenza vaccination. Time point indicated: 2015-2016 season, 7 days after influenza vaccination. Data came from immunoSEQ multiplex PCR; TCRdb stores just in-frame clones and leaves some out. The sample includes some 5,000 clones, around 82% of them seen just once. The specimen comprised CXCR5+ CD38- circulating T follicular helper cells from blood, sampled 7 days after influenza vaccination. Subset reported: circulating Tfh, non-naive CD4+CXCR5+PD-1+ (ICOS+CD38+ or ICOS-CD38-). These receptors originate from an adult who received the influenza vaccine.

This clone has a single count. V gene TRBV7-2 combines with J gene TRBJ1-3, with 8 bases aligning to TRBD1. J lost 4 bases, V lost 5 bases, and 7 bases had no gene match. Germline lookup yields CDR1 SGHTA and CDR2 FQGNSA. The length of the CDR3 is 15 residues. The CDR3 bases are TGTGCCAGCAGCGTACGGACAGGGACCGGAAACACCATATATTTT. Translated, it gives CASSVRTGTGNTIYF.

This clone turned up a few times. The chain joins TRBV2 to TRBJ1-5, with D uncertain. The CDR3 totals 14 residues. V lost 5 bases and J 4 bases, leaving 12 bases between the germline ends. Germline loops: CDR1 SNHLY, CDR2 FYNNEI. The CDR3 region is CASSPGNRNQPQHF. Here the CDR3 DNA reads TGTGCCAGCAGTCCCGGGAACCGAAATCAGCCCCAGCATTTT.

This clone appeared a single time. The chain recombines TRBV18 with TRBJ1-3; 10 bases align to TRBD1. The CDR3 sequence is 16 residues long. Germline V CDR1 and CDR2: KGHSH, LQKENI. The junction had 5 bases not matched to a gene; V was cut back by 6 bases and J by 0 bases. The CDR3 bases are TGTGCCAGCTCGGGGACAGGGGCCAACTCTGGAAACACCATATATTTT. Its protein is CASSGTGANSGNTIYF.

Turning to this clone: Sequence at one end of the junction differs from germline and may be a read error. The chain has TRBV7-3 and TRBJ1-4; 8 bases line up with TRBD1. This CDR3 has 14 amino acids. CDR1 and CDR2 from the germline V gene are SGHTA and FQGTGA. This chain's CDR3 is CASSLDDRGVSLIF. DNA of the CDR3: TGTGCCAGCAGCTTAGACGACAGGGGAGTAAGTTTGATTTTT.

The chain uses TRBV28 and TRBJ2-3; 9 bases are a match to TRBD1. Germline trimming cut 10 bases from V and 7 bases from J; bases unmatched to any gene: 18. The CDR3 runs to 16 residues. Germline V gene sequence: CDR1 MDHEN, CDR2 SYDVKM. CDR3 DNA: TGTGCCATCGGCTTCCGGGACAGGGAGCACGGACATACGCAGTATTTT. Translating gives CAIGFRDREHGHTQYF.

The V and J genes are TRBV2 and TRBJ1-1, with a possible D match to TRBD1 (6 bases). Germline V gene data show CDR1 as SNHLY and CDR2 as FYNNEI. There are 18 residues in the CDR3. The V end was cut by 5 bases, the J end by 0 bases, with 22 bases between. The CDR3 coding sequence is TGTGCCAGCAGTAAGGGCCAGGGGCTCCGAACTATGAACACTGAAGCTTTCTTT. Translated: CASSKGQGLRTMNTEAFF.

The rearrangement joins TRBV7-2 to TRBJ2-3, with D hard to call. The CDR3 consists of 14 residues. V shed 2 bases and J shed 0 bases, with 6 bases lying between them. Germline V gene lookup returns CDR1 SGHTA and CDR2 FQGNSA. CDR3 sequence (DNA): TGTGCCAGCAGCTTACTTACTAGCACAGATACGCAGTATTTT. This encodes CASSLLTSTDTQYF.

The chain combines TRBV28 with TRBJ1-5, with a tentative D call TRBD1 (5 bases). The germline CDR1 and CDR2 sequences are MDHEN and SYDVKM. With 5 bases removed from V and 7 bases from J, the gap between germline ends came to 15 bases. The CDR3 is made up of 14 amino acids. The CDR3 DNA sequence: TGTGCCAGCAGTGCCAGGGTTGTGCGACAGCCCCAGCATTTT. Translating it yields CASSARVVRQPQHF.

The chain combines TRBV4-3 with TRBJ1-2; D unclear. In germline, CDR1 is LGHNA, CDR2 YSLEER. CDR3 size: 16 residues. With 0 bases removed from V and 6 bases from J, the gap between germline ends came to 17 bases. The CDR3 protein is CASSQDSLAARNGYTF. The CDR3 nucleotides read TGCGCCAGCAGCCAAGATAGTCTCGCAGCCAGAAATGGCTACACCTTC.

Written as DNA, the CDR3 is TGTGCCAGCAGCAGACAGGGGGCCGAGCAGTACTTC. It encodes CASSRQGAEQYF. This rearrangement joins TRBV6-6 to TRBJ2-7; 10 bases line up with TRBD1. V was clipped by 6 bases and J by 6 bases; unmatched bases: 2. The CDR3 runs to 12 residues. Germline CDR1 reads MNHNY; CDR2 reads SVGAGI (reference sequence).

V gene TRBV15 combines with J gene TRBJ1-5; no firm D call. Germline CDR1 is LNHNV and CDR2 is YYDKDF (reference sequence). V lost 0 bases, J lost 0 bases, and 12 bases lay in between. This CDR3 is built from 17 residues. The CDR3 DNA reads TGTGCCACCAGCAGAGACCCGGTCACTTCTAGCAATCAGCCCCAGCATTTT. This translates into CATSRDPVTSSNQPQHF.

The chain is built from TRBV10-2 and TRBJ2-6, with TRBD2 identical over 7 bases. The CDR3 contains 17 residues. Trimming took 1 base from V and 0 from J; bases not matched to a gene: 3. Germline values: CDR1 WSHSY, CDR2 SAAADI. The CDR3 region has the DNA TGCGCCAGCAGTGAGTGGGGAGGGACCTCTGGGGCCAACGTCCTGACTTTC. Residues: CASSEWGGTSGANVLTF.

The V and J genes are TRBV4-3 and TRBJ2-5; the match to TRBD2 covers 11 bases. The length of the CDR3 is 15 residues. Trimming cost V 1 base and J 8 bases; bases outside gene matches: 6. Germline assignment: CDR1 LGHNA and CDR2 YSLEER. CDR3 DNA sequence: TGCGCCAGCAGCCAAGGAATAGCGGGGGGGCGTACCCAGTACTTC. Residues: CASSQGIAGGRTQYF.

The chain recombines TRBV5-1 with TRBJ2-1; D possibly matches TRBD1 or TRBD2 (5 bases each). Between the trimmed V and J ends, which lost 0 bases and 2 bases, there was a span of 9 bases. This CDR3 is built from 15 residues. Germline CDR1 and CDR2: SGHRS and YFSETQ. The CDR3 is CASSLVGETYNEQFF. Here the CDR3 DNA reads TGCGCCAGCAGCTTGGTGGGGGAAACCTACAATGAGCAGTTCTTC.

The V and J genes are TRBV4-1 and TRBJ1-4; D is possibly TRBD1 (6 bases). Germline V CDR1 and CDR2: MGHRA, YSYEKL. CDR3 size: 19 residues. Deletions cut 0 bases from V and 1 base from J, with 18 bases between. The CDR3 region has the DNA TGCGCCAGCAGCCAAGATGGGGGCAGACACTACGGAACTAATGAAAAACTGTTTTTT. It translates to CASSQDGGRHYGTNEKLFF.

The J gene is TRBJ2-7, the V gene TRBV7-9; D is tentatively TRBD1 or TRBD2 (5 bases each). Trimming left V 3 bases short and J 6 bases short, with 15 bases between. Looked up from germline, CDR1 is SEHNR and CDR2 is FQNEAQ (reference sequence). The CDR3 contains 14 residues. The CDR3 reads CASSFGATTTEQYF. DNA for the CDR3: TGTGCCAGCAGCTTCGGGGCCACCACTACCGAGCAGTACTTC.

The rearrangement joins TRBV5-4 to TRBJ2-6; no clear D gene. CDR3 size: 13 residues. The V gene's germline CDR1 is SGHNT and CDR2 YYREEE (reference sequence). Trimming left V 2 bases short and J 1 base short, with 1 base between. The CDR3: CASSLSGANVLTF. The DNA for the CDR3 is TGTGCCAGCAGCTTATCTGGGGCCAACGTCCTGACTTTC.

The chain recombines TRBV6-1 with TRBJ1-1; no clear D gene. The CDR3 extends over 13 amino acids. V was cut by 7 bases and J by 3 bases, with 12 bases left in between. Germline CDR1 reads MNHNS; CDR2 reads SASEGT. The CDR3 is CASTTRMDTEAFF. As DNA, the CDR3 is TGTGCCAGCACGACTAGAATGGACACTGAAGCTTTCTTT.